This is a list of T cell receptor beta chains from one sample in a study of blood T cell repertoires in COVID-19. TCRdb's copy holds only in-frame clones and misses some; the assay was immunoSEQ multiplex PCR. This sample has some 200,000 clones, with more than 75% found just once. The sample comprised PBMCs or T cells enriched from blood (not recorded which). The receptors here all came from a woman between 40 and 50 years old with acute COVID-19. The CDR3 runs from the conserved cysteine through the conserved F or W. A D gene is named only where the DNA matches it firmly. Size tells how often a clone was seen (once, few, many) or the class of an expanded clone, and some rows leave it out.

TRBV11-2	-	17	TRBD1	TRBJ2-7	TGTGCCAGCAGCTCACCCTGGGGGACAGGAGGCTCCTACGAGCAGTACTTC	CASSSPWGTGGSYEQYF
TRBV11-3	-	14	-	TRBJ1-3	TGTGCCAGCAGCCGTGGGACACAAGGAAACACCATATATTTT	CASSRGTQGNTIYF
TRBV5-1	-	15	TRBD1	TRBJ2-1	TGCGCCAGCAGCTTTAGACAGGGCAACCTCAATGAGCAGTTCTTC	CASSFRQGNLNEQFF
TRBV28	-	15	TRBD2	TRBJ2-5	TGTGCCAGCAGTCCGAGCGGGGGGACTAAAGAGACCCAGTACTTC	CASSPSGGTKETQYF
TRBV7-2	-	17	TRBD1	TRBJ1-5	TGTGCCAGCAGTCCCGAACAGGGGGCTTGGAGCAATCAGCCCCAGCATTTT	CASSPEQGAWSNQPQHF
TRBV4-3	-	13	-	TRBJ2-7	TGCGCCAGCAGCCAAGAAACAGGCTACGAGCAGTACTTC	CASSQETGYEQYF
TRBV20-1	-	14	-	TRBJ2-3	TGCAGTGCTAGTAAGGGACTTAACACAGATACGCAGTATTTT	CSASKGLNTDTQYF
TRBV28	-	18	-	TRBJ1-5	TGTGCCAGCAGTCCCCCAGGGCCCCACCGTTATAGCAATCAGCCCCAGCATTTT	CASSPPGPHRYSNQPQHF
TRBV21-1	-	17	-	TRBJ2-7	TGTGCCAGCAGTAAGACCGTTGACACATTTATCTCCTACGAGCAGTACTTC	CASSKTVDTFISYEQYF
TRBV4-1	few	16	-	TRBJ2-1	TGCGCCAGCAGCCAAGAGCCAGAAAACTCCTACAATGAGCAGTTCTTC	CASSQEPENSYNEQFF
TRBV30	-	14	-	TRBJ1-2	TGTGCCTGGACCTCCTTTCAGGGGAGCTATGGCTACACCTTC	CAWTSFQGSYGYTF
TRBV7-2	-	14	-	TRBJ1-3	TGTGCCAGCAGCTTAGAATACAGGGGAAACACCATATATTTT	CASSLEYRGNTIYF
TRBV28	-	13	-	TRBJ1-1	TGTGCCAGCACCCAGGGAGGTAACACTGAAGCTTTCTTT	CASTQGGNTEAFF
TRBV12-2	once	18	-	TRBJ2-3	TGTGCAAGTCGCCTCCTGGGGCGGAGATTATCAAGCACAGATACGCAGTATTTT	CASRLLGRRLSSTDTQYF
TRBV7-2	-	15	TRBD2	TRBJ2-2	TGTGCCAGCAGGACTAGCGGGAGAGGTAGCGGGGAGCTGTTTTTT	CASRTSGRGSGELFF
TRBV5-8	-	15	TRBD1	TRBJ1-3	TGTGCCAGCAGCACCTACCGGACAGGCGGAAACACCATATATTTT	CASSTYRTGGNTIYF
TRBV2	-	15	TRBD1	TRBJ2-7	TGTGCCAGCAGCGAAACGGGACAGTCACTACTCGAGCAGTACTTC	CASSETGQSLLEQYF
TRBV11-2	-	14	-	TRBJ1-5	TGTGCCAGCAGCTTAGGAGGTGGCAATCAGCCCCAGCATTTT	CASSLGGGNQPQHF
TRBV10-1	-	17	TRBD2	TRBJ2-5	TGCGCCAGCAGTGACGGGACTAGCGGGGAATACCAAGAGACCCAGTACTTC	CASSDGTSGEYQETQYF
TRBV11-2	-	13	-	TRBJ1-1	TGTGCCAGCAGCTTGTTAATGGGTAGGGGAGCTTTCTTT	CASSLLMGRGAFF
TRBV30	-	13	-	TRBJ1-5	TGTGCCTGGAGTGTCGGTAGCAATCAGCCCCAGCATTTT	CAWSVGSNQPQHF
TRBV7-2	once	14	-	TRBJ2-1	TGTGCCAGCAGCTTAGACAGCTCCTACAATGAGCAGTTCTTC	CASSLDSSYNEQFF